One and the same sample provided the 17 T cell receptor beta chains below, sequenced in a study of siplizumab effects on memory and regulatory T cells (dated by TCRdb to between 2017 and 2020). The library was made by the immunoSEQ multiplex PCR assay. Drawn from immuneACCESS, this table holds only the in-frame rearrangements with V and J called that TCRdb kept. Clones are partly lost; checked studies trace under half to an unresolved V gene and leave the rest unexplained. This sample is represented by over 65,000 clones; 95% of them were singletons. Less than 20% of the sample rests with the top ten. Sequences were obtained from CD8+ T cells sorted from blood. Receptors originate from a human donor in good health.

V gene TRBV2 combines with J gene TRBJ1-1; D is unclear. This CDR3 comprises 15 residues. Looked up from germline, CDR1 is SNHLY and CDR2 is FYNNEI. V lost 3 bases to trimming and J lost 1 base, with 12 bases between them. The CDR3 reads CASSDRLIGNTEAFF. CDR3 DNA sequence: TGTGCCAGCAGTGATAGGTTAATTGGGAACACTGAAGCTTTCTTT.

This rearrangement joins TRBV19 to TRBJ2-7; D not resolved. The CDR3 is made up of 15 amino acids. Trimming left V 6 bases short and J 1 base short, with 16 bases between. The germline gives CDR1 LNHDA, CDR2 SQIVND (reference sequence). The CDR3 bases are TGTGCCAGTAGCCCTGCCAGCTCCGAGTCCTACGAGCAGTACTTC. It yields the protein CASSPASSESYEQYF.

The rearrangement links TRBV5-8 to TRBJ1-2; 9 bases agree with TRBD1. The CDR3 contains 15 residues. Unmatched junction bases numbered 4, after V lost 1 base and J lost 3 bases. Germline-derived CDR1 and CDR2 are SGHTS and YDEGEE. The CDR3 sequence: CASSLWDREDYGYTF. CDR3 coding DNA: TGTGCCAGCAGCTTGTGGGACAGGGAGGACTATGGCTACACCTTC.

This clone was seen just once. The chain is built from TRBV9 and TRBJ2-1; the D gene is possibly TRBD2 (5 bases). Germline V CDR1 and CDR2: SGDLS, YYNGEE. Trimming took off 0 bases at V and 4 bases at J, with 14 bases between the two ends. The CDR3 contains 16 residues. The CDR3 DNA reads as TGTGCCAGCAGCGTAGTTGGCGCGGGCTCGTACAATGAGCAGTTCTTC. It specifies CASSVVGAGSYNEQFF.

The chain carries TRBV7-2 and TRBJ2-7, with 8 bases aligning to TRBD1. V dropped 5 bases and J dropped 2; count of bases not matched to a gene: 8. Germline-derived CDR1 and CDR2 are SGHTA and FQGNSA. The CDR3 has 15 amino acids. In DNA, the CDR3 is TGTGCCAGCAGCCCAACTGGACAGGGAGCCTACGAGCAGTACTTC. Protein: CASSPTGQGAYEQYF. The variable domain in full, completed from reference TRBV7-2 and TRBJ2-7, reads GAGVSQSPSNKVTEKGKDVELRCDPISGHTALYWYRQSLGQGLEFLIYFQGNSAPDKSGLPSDRFSAERTGGSVSTLTIQRTQQEDSAVYLCASSPTGQGAYEQYFGPGTRLTVT.

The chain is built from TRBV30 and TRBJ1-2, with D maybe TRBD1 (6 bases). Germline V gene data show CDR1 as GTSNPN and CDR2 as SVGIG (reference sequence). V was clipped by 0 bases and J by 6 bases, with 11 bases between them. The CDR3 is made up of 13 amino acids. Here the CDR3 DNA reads TGTGCCTGGAGTGTCAGGGGTTTAAATGGCTACACCTTC. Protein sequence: CAWSVRGLNGYTF. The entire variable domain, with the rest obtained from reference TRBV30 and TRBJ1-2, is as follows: SQTIHQWPATLVQPVGSPLSLECTVEGTSNPNLYWYRQAAGRGLQLLFYSVGIGQISSEVPQNLSASRPQDRQFILSSKKLLLSDSGFYLCAWSVRGLNGYTFGSGTRLTVV.

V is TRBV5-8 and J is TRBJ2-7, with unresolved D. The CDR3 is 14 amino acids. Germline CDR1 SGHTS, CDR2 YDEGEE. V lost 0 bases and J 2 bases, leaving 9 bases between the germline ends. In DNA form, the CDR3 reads TGTGCCAGCAGCTTGGGCGGTCAAACCTACGAGCAGTACTTC. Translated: CASSLGGQTYEQYF.

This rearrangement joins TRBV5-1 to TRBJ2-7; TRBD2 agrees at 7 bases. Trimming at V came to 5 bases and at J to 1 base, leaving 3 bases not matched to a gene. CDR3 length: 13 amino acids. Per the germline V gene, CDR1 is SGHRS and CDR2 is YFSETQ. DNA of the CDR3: TGCGCCAGCAGGCTAGCGGAATCCTACGAGCAGTACTTC. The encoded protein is CASRLAESYEQYF.

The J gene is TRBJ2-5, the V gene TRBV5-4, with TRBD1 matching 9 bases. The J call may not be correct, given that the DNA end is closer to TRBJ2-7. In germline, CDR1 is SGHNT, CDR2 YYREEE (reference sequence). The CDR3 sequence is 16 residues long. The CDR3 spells CATKTGGPVNVYEQYF. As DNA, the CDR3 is TGTGCCACGAAGACAGGGGGTCCGGTCAATGTCTACGAGCAGTACTTC.

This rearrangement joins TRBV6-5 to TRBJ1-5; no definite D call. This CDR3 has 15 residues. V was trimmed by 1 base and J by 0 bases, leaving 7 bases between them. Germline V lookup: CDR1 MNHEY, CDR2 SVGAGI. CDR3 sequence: CASSYFYGSNQPQHF. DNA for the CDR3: TGTGCCAGCAGTTACTTCTACGGTAGCAATCAGCCCCAGCATTTT.

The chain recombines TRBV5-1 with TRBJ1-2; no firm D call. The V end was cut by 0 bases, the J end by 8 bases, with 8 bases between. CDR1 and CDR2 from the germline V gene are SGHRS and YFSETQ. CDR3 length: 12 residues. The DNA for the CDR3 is TGCGCCAGCAGCTTGGAGAACAGCGGCTACACCTTC. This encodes CASSLENSGYTF.

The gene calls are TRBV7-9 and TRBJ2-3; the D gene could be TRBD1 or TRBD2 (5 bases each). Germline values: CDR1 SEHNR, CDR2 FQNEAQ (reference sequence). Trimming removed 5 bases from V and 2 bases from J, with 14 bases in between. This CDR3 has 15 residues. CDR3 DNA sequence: TGTGCCAGCAGCGGGATTCGGGACCACACAGATACGCAGTATTTT. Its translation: CASSGIRDHTDTQYF. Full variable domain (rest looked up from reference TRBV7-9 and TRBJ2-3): DTGVSQNPRHKITKRGQNVTFRCDPISEHNRLYWYRQTLGQGPEFLTYFQNEAQLEKSRLLSDRFSAERPKGSFSTLEIQRTEQGDSAMYLCASSGIRDHTDTQYFGPGTRLTVL.

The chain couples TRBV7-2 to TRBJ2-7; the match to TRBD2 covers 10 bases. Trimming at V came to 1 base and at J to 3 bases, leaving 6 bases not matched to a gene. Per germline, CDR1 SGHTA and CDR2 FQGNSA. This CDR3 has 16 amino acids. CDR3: CASSLGPASGSYEQYF. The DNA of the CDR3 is TGTGCCAGCAGCTTAGGCCCTGCTAGCGGGAGCTACGAGCAGTACTTC. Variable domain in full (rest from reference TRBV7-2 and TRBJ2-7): GAGVSQSPSNKVTEKGKDVELRCDPISGHTALYWYRQSLGQGLEFLIYFQGNSAPDKSGLPSDRFSAERTGGSVSTLTIQRTQQEDSAVYLCASSLGPASGSYEQYFGPGTRLTVT.

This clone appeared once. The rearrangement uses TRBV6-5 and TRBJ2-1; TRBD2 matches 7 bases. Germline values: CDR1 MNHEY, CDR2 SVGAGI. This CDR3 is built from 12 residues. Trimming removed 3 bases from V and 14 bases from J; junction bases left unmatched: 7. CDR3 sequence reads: CASSYTAGEEFF. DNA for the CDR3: TGTGCCAGCAGTTATACGGCGGGAGAGGAGTTCTTC.

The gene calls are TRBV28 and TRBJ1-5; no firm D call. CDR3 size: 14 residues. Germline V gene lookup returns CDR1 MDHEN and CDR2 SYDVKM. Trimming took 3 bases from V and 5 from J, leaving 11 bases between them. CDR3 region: CASSFSGSHQPQHF. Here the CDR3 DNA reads TGTGCCAGCAGTTTTTCCGGTAGTCATCAGCCCCAGCATTTT.

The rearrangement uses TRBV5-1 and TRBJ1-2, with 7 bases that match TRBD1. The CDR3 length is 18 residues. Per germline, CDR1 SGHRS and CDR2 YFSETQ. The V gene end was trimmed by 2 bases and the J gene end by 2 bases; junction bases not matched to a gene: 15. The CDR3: CASSLWRLGTAQNYGYTF. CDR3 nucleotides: TGCGCCAGCAGCTTATGGCGATTAGGGACAGCTCAAAACTATGGCTACACCTTC.

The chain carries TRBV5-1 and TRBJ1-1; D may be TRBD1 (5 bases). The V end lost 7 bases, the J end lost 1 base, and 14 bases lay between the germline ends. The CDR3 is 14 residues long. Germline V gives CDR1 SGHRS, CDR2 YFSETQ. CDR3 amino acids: CASGPGGRNTEAFF. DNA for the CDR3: TGCGCCAGCGGGCCTGGGGGTCGGAACACTGAAGCTTTCTTT.